This TCR beta chain is from a study of shared T cell receptors in the human thymus. Profiled with immunoSEQ multiplex PCR; TCRdb holds only in-frame clones, not every one. This sample has 600,000 or so clones; more than 75% occur once, and the top ten carry approximately 0.0097%. CDR1 LNHDA and CDR2 SQIVND come from the germline V gene (reference sequence). V gave up 10 bases and J gave up 8 bases; unmatched junction bases: 20. This CDR3 spans 16 amino acids. These data are also associated with another study on human thymus T cells. That work states: All donors were healthy Finnish infants who were undergoing corrective surgery to treat congenital heart defects. From resections taken during corrective heart surgery, the thymus tissue was obtained. In thymic and blood repertoires alike, V and J usage looked biased. Thymic repertoires from unrelated individuals overlapped highly, related research reported.

The chain is built from TRBV19 and TRBJ2-3; TRBD2 agrees at 8 bases. The specimen was thymocytes. This sequence was found in a boy in the first two years of life with a congenital heart defect. CDR3 loop: CATKPLPGLGTGTQYF. The CDR3 region has the DNA TGTGCCACTAAGCCGCTACCGGGACTAGGGACGGGTACGCAGTATTTT.